This T cell receptor (beta chain) appears in the sequencing data of a study of blood T cell repertoires in COVID-19. Study-level information: Samples of COVID-19 (acute and convalescent) were obtained from the United States, Italy and Spain. Sample material is recorded as cDNA or gDNA derived from T cells, B-cell-depleted T cells, or PBMCs.

The length of the CDR3 is 15 residues. V lost 6 bases and J lost 1; bases outside the gene matches: 7. Per the germline V gene, CDR1 is MNHEY and CDR2 is SVGEGT. This clone was seen a few times. Data came from immunoSEQ multiplex PCR; TCRdb stores just in-frame clones and leaves some out. The sample includes under 100,000 clones, over 75% seen only once; the top ten take approximately 5.1%. V is TRBV6-2 or TRBV6-3 and J is TRBJ2-7, with 9 bases lining up with TRBD1. This clonotype was obtained from a man aged 45-60 years with acute or convalescent COVID-19. The sequencing input was peripheral blood. CDR3 sequence (DNA): TGTGCCAGCAGCGGGACAGGGCGGGTGTCCTACGAGCAGTACTTC. Its translation: CASSGTGRVSYEQYF.